Here is one T cell receptor (beta chain) with its context. The antigen is undetermined. Distinct nucleotide sequences in the sample also encode this CDR3. Profiling relied on immunoSEQ multiplex PCR, and the TCRdb table lists in-frame clones only, not all of them. The data contain a few million clones, 80% to 95% of them singletons. This entry comes from a study of shared clonotypes between healthy human individuals. Study-level background: Used for every donor were three CD4 naive, three CD4 memory, two CD8 naive and one CD8 memory plate.

Naive CD8 cells lacked CD45RO and underwent positive selection for CCR7, leaving out terminally differentiated effector memory CD45RA+ cells. Free of recent acute infections or vaccinations, the donors were healthy HIV-negative adults. Points from the study as a whole: Rarefaction indicated that sorted-subset sequencing remained incomplete although depth was large. Since donors were few, the genetic and exposure-history diversity represented was limited.

The ends were cut back, 3 bases at V and 0 bases at J, with 12 bases in the middle. The CDR3 is made up of 17 amino acids. Germline CDR1 is LNHNV and CDR2 is YYDKDF (reference sequence). The rearrangement joins TRBV15 to TRBJ2-6; D uncertain. The receptor comes from a man between 18 and 35 years old in good health. Some clones in this sample may be carry-over from other donors' samples. Material: naive CD8+ T cells from PBMCs. The DNA of the CDR3 is TGTGCCACCAGCAGGGAAGGACGGATCTCTGGGGCCAACGTCCTGACTTTC. This sequence encodes CATSREGRISGANVLTF.